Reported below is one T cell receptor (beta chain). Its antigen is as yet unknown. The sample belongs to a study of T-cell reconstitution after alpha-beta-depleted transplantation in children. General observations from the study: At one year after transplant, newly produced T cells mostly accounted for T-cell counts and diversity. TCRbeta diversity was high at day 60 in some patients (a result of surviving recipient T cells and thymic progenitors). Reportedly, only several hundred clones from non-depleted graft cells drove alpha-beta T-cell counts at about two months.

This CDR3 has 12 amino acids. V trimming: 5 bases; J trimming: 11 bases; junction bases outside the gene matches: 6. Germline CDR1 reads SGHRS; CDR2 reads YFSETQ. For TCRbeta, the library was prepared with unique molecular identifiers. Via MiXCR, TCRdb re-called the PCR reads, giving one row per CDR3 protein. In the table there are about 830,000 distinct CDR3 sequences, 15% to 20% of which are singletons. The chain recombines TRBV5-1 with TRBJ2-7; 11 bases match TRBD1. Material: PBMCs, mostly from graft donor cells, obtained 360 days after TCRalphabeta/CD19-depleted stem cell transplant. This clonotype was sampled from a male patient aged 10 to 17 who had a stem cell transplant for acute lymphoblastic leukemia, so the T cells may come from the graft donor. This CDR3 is CASRQDRGQKYF. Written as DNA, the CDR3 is TGCGCCAGCAGACAGGACAGGGGGCAGAAGTACTTC.